The sequence of this T cell receptor beta chain was determined in a study of blood T cells in healthy people across ages. Broader study findings: The CMV status of each donor remained undetermined, and this could have confounded shifts in expanded clonotypes. Older individuals had lower TCR beta diversity per million T cells (the decline was roughly linear).

Points on this clonotype: The antigen is undetermined.

For the second PCR, which ran for about 6 to 11 cycles, a sample-barcoded 5' primer and a J-beta primer mix were used. No fewer than 3 million CDR3-containing paired-end reads came from each sample. TCRdb reprocessed the 5' RACE reads via MiXCR and lists one record per CDR3 protein. The repertoire includes approximately 700,000 distinct CDR3 sequences, approximately 30% of them detected once, and less than 20% sits in the top ten. The material sequenced was blood. This clonotype originated in an elderly woman in good health.

The CDR3 bases are TGTGCCAGCAGCCACGGGACAGTACTTTACGAGCAGTACTTC. It yields the protein CASSHGTVLYEQYF. The V and J genes are TRBV6-2 or TRBV6-3 and TRBJ2-5, with 7 bases fitting TRBD1. The J call is uncertain, as TRBJ2-7 better fits the DNA end. The CDR3 extends over 14 amino acids. Germline lookup yields CDR1 MNHEY and CDR2 SVGEGT.